This is a list of T cell receptor beta chains from one sample in a study of response to subunit inactivated influenza vaccine. MiXCR was run by TCRdb on the RT-PCR reads, yielding one entry per CDR3 protein. The sample lists about 160,000 distinct CDR3 sequences, approximately 11% seen once, with under 15% in the top ten. The sequenced sample was non-naive T cells sorted from PBMCs, obtained more than 35 days after vaccination. Receptors were obtained from a man aged 50 to 59 who received an inactivated influenza vaccine. The CDR3 runs from the conserved cysteine through the conserved F or W. The D gene is left open where the match is weak. Some rows mark clone size as missing; the rest say once, few, many or name a class of expanded clone.

j_gene,abundance,d_gene,v_gene,CDR3aa,CDR3nt
TRBJ1-1,-,TRBD1,TRBV28,CASSGLGTGAGTEAFF,TGTGCCAGCAGCGGATTAGGGACAGGGGCGGGCACTGAAGCTTTCTTT
TRBJ2-3,-,TRBD1,TRBV11-1,CASSRKGGTGNPVRRDTQYF,TGTGCCAGCAGCCGTAAGGGCGGGACAGGGAACCCGGTACGTAGAGATACGCAGTATTTT
TRBJ2-1,few,TRBD2,TRBV3-1,CASSRSSGALNEQFF,TGTGCCAGCAGCCGATCTAGCGGGGCTCTAAATGAGCAGTTCTTC
TRBJ2-7,-,TRBD2,TRBV9,CASSVDTSGSYEQYF,TGTGCCAGCAGCGTAGATACTAGCGGATCCTACGAGCAGTACTTC
TRBJ2-4,-,TRBD2,TRBV4-2,CASSQDLAGGLYGGIQYF,TGTGCCAGCAGCCAAGACCTAGCGGGTGGTTTGTATGGTGGCATTCAGTACTTC
TRBJ1-4,few,-,TRBV2,CASSEGAPNEKLFF,TGTGCCAGCAGTGAAGGGGCTCCTAATGAAAAACTGTTTTTT
TRBJ1-6,many,-,TRBV10-3,CAISENSRNSPLHF,TGTGCCATCAGTGAGAACAGCCGTAATTCACCCCTCCACTTT
TRBJ2-7,few,-,TRBV20-1,CSARRRTGYEQYF,TGCAGTGCTAGAAGGCGGACGGGCTACGAGCAGTACTTC
TRBJ2-7,many,-,TRBV12-3/TRBV12-4,CASRGGDYEQYF,TGTGCCAGCAGGGGTGGGGACTACGAGCAGTACTTC
TRBJ2-3,few,TRBD2,TRBV6-2/TRBV6-3,CASSTPGGNTQYF,TGTGCCAGCAGTACCCCGGGGGGGAATACGCAGTATTTT
TRBJ2-1,few,-,TRBV28,CASSSDNEQFF,TGTGCCAGCAGTTCCGACAATGAGCAGTTCTTC
TRBJ1-3,-,TRBD1,TRBV6-1,CASSTGAGNTIYF,TGTGCCAGCAGTACAGGGGCTGGAAACACCATATATTTT
TRBJ2-7,-,-,TRBV4-3,CASSHRDSIYEQYF,TGCGCCAGCAGCCACCGGGACTCGATCTACGAGCAGTACTTC
TRBJ2-1,few,TRBD2,TRBV7-2,CASSVTSGTLNEQFF,TGTGCCAGCAGCGTCACTAGCGGGACCCTTAATGAGCAGTTCTTC
TRBJ1-1,few,-,TRBV4-3,CASSQEVTGVTEAFF,TGCGCCAGCAGCCAAGAAGTTACTGGAGTCACTGAAGCTTTCTTT
TRBJ1-1,few,-,TRBV20-1,CSARDHGATEAFF,TGCAGTGCTAGAGATCACGGGGCCACTGAAGCTTTCTTT
TRBJ2-3,-,-,TRBV5-1,CASSGGPTLTDTQYF,TGCGCCAGCAGCGGAGGACCAACCTTGACAGATACGCAGTATTTT
TRBJ1-3,many,-,TRBV20-1,CSARDSAVSGNTIYF,TGCAGTGCTAGAGATAGTGCAGTCTCTGGAAACACCATATATTTT
TRBJ1-5,many,-,TRBV20-1,CSASGGRGNQPQHF,TGCAGTGCTAGTGGGGGACGGGGAAATCAGCCCCAGCATTTT
TRBJ1-1,-,-,TRBV7-2,CASSLVGSGEAFF,TGTGCCAGCAGCTTAGTAGGGTCGGGGGAAGCTTTCTTT
TRBJ2-1,many,TRBD2,TRBV18,CASSPETGTSGVEFF,TGTGCCAGCTCACCCGAGACCGGGACTAGCGGGGTCGAGTTCTTC
TRBJ2-5,-,-,TRBV29-1,CSVGDGETQYF,TGCAGCGTTGGGGACGGTGAGACCCAGTACTTC
TRBJ1-1,-,-,TRBV28,CASGPSLDVNTEAFF,TGTGCCAGCGGACCCTCGTTGGATGTGAACACTGAAGCTTTCTTT
TRBJ2-7,many,TRBD2,TRBV12-3/TRBV12-4,CASSLVKAGGPEQYF,TGTGCCAGCAGTTTAGTGAAGGCGGGAGGACCCGAGCAGTACTTC
TRBJ1-1,-,-,TRBV20-1,CSASLSVNMNTEAFF,TGCAGTGCTAGCCTCTCAGTTAACATGAACACTGAAGCTTTCTTT
TRBJ1-1,few,-,TRBV2,CASRGGRLMNTEAFF,TGTGCCAGCAGGGGGGGACGCCTGATGAACACTGAAGCTTTCTTT
TRBJ2-7,many,TRBD2,TRBV20-1,CSVGSGRYEQYF,TGCAGTGTCGGTAGCGGGAGGTACGAGCAGTACTTC
TRBJ1-5,many,-,TRBV7-2,CASSLGQFNQPQHF,TGTGCCAGCAGCTTAGGACAGTTTAATCAGCCCCAGCATTTT
TRBJ1-4,few,-,TRBV4-1,CASSQDVRGANEKLFF,TGCGCCAGCAGCCAAGACGTTCGGGGAGCTAATGAAAAACTGTTTTTT
TRBJ1-2,few,TRBD1,TRBV10-3,CAISETGQGYGYTF,TGTGCCATCAGTGAGACAGGACAGGGCTATGGCTACACCTTC
TRBJ2-5,-,-,TRBV4-3,CASSQGPRGQRGTQYF,TGCGCCAGCAGCCAAGGACCTCGAGGACAGCGGGGGACCCAGTACTTC
TRBJ2-6,-,-,TRBV5-1,CASSSTAGSGANVLTF,TGCGCCAGCAGCAGTACGGCAGGGTCTGGGGCCAACGTCCTGACTTTC
TRBJ2-3,many,TRBD2,TRBV29-1,CSAAGGGSDTQYF,TGCAGCGCGGCGGGCGGGGGGTCAGATACGCAGTATTTT
TRBJ2-6,many,-,TRBV7-2,CASSRMSGANVLTF,TGTGCCAGCAGCCGTATGAGTGGGGCCAACGTCCTGACTTTC
TRBJ1-3,few,-,TRBV2,CASRADYSGNTIYF,TGTGCCAGCAGAGCGGACTACTCTGGAAACACCATATATTTT
TRBJ2-7,few,TRBD2,TRBV4-2,CASSPGLAATYEQYF,TGTGCCAGCAGCCCGGGACTAGCGGCCACCTACGAGCAGTACTTC
TRBJ2-1,-,TRBD2,TRBV20-1,CSANVGLAGVGTNEQFF,TGCAGTGCTAACGTCGGTCTGGCGGGGGTGGGGACCAATGAGCAGTTCTTC
TRBJ2-3,many,-,TRBV28,CASSFADTQYF,TGTGCCAGCAGTTTCGCTGATACGCAGTATTTT
TRBJ2-7,medium-sized,-,TRBV5-1,CASSLTTLIYSYEQYF,TGCGCCAGCAGCTTGACCACACTCATCTACTCCTACGAGCAGTACTTC
TRBJ2-2,-,TRBD1,TRBV7-7,CASSLGTGLTGELFF,TGTGCCAGCAGCTTAGGGACAGGGCTCACCGGGGAGCTGTTTTTT
TRBJ2-7,many,TRBD1,TRBV28,CASSTTGTGNAYEQYF,TGTGCCAGCAGTACCACCGGGACAGGCAACGCCTACGAGCAGTACTTC
TRBJ1-1,many,-,TRBV4-2,CASSHGYDLGTEAFF,TGTGCCAGCAGCCACGGCTACGATCTGGGGACTGAAGCTTTCTTT
TRBJ2-7,once,-,TRBV4-1,CASSHDSLGPIFYEQYF,TGCGCCAGCAGCCACGATTCCTTGGGGCCGATTTTTTACGAGCAGTACTTC
TRBJ2-7,-,-,TRBV29-1,CSVGYGSYEQYF,TGCAGCGTTGGGTACGGTTCCTACGAGCAGTACTTC
TRBJ2-1,-,-,TRBV29-1,CSVDRVYNEQFF,TGCAGCGTTGATCGGGTTTACAATGAGCAGTTCTTC
TRBJ1-5,few,-,TRBV6-1,CASIHAEGLGVYQPQHF,TGTGCCAGCATCCATGCCGAGGGGTTGGGTGTGTATCAGCCCCAGCATTTT